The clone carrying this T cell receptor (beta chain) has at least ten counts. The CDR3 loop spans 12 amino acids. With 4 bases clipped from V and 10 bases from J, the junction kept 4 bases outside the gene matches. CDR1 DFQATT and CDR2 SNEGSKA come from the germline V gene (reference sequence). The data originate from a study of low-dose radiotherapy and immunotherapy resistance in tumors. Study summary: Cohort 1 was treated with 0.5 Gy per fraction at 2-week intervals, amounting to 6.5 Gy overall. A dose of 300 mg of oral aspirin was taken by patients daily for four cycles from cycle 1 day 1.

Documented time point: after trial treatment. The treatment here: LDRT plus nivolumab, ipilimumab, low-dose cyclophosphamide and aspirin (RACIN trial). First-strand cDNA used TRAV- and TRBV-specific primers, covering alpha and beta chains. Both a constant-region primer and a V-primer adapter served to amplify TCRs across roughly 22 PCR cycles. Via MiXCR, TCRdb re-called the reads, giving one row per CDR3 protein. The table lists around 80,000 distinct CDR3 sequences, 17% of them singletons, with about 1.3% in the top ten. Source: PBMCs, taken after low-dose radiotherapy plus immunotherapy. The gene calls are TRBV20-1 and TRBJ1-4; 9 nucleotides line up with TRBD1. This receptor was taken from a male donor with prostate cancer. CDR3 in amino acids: CSATRQGGKLFF. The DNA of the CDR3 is TGCAGTGCTACCCGACAGGGGGGAAAACTGTTTTTT.